Described below is a single T cell receptor (beta chain) sequence and its context. Its antigen is not identified. This sample stems from a study of identifying expanded T cells in peripheral blood. Broader study findings: About 1.2 clones differed between technical replicates, versus around 16 and 19 over time.

Clones were sequenced by immunoSEQ multiplex PCR, and TCRdb holds only the in-frame ones, with some missing. The sample lists approximately 140,000 clones; 75% to 90% were seen once. No infections or other immune events were documented during collection. The CDR3 is 14 amino acids. The germline CDR1 and CDR2 sequences are SGHDT and YYEEEE. V lost 2 bases and J 2 bases, leaving 5 bases between the germline ends. This TCR was sampled from a person between 18 and 75 years old in good health. Sequencing was carried out using blood. The chain couples TRBV5-6 to TRBJ2-6, with D perhaps TRBD1 (5 bases). The CDR3 sequence: CASSFRAGANVLTF. CDR3 in DNA: TGTGCCAGCAGCTTCAGGGCTGGGGCCAACGTCCTGACTTTC.